Each of the 28 T cell receptor beta chains below was sequenced from the same sample in a study of control samples from healthy donors and cancer patients. Using immunoSEQ multiplex PCR, the repertoire was profiled, and TCRdb retains in-frame clones only, with some absent. The repertoire consists of some 120,000 clones, with over 85% occurring once and the leading ten covering less than 4%. The sample was blood. These TCRs come from a man in his thirties or forties in good health.

The chain uses TRBV18 and TRBJ2-7; 8 positions match TRBD2. With V trimmed by 3 bases and J by 2 bases, 12 bases remained unmatched. This CDR3 has 17 residues. The germline V gene has CDR1 KGHSH and CDR2 LQKENI. The CDR3 coding sequence is TGTGCCAGCTCACCCGACCACCCCGCGGGGGGTACCTACGAGCAGTACTTC. Translation gives CASSPDHPAGGTYEQYF.

The chain couples TRBV11-3 to TRBJ2-3; TRBD2 might be the D (5 bases). Germline V gives CDR1 SGHNT, CDR2 YENEEA. V lost 6 bases, J lost 8 bases, and 15 bases lay in between. The CDR3 spans 13 residues. This CDR3 reads CASSRADAATQYF. The CDR3 region has the DNA TGTGCCAGCAGTCGAGCGGATGCCGCTACGCAGTATTTT. The full variable domain, with the rest looked up from reference TRBV11-3 and TRBJ2-3, is EAGVVQSPRYKIIEKKQPVAFWCNPISGHNTLYWYLQNLGQGPELLIRYENEEAVDDSQLPKDRFSAERLKGVDSTLKIQPAELGDSAVYLCASSRADAATQYFGPGTRLTVL.

The chain links TRBV19 to TRBJ1-4; D perhaps matches TRBD1 (6 bases). This CDR3 has 14 amino acids. Trimming pared 8 bases from V and 4 bases from J, leaving 14 bases between. The germline gives CDR1 LNHDA, CDR2 SQIVND (reference sequence). The CDR3 DNA sequence: TGTGCCAGTCGTCTGACAGGAGGTAATGAAAAACTGTTTTTT. As protein: CASRLTGGNEKLFF.

This chain connects TRBV30 to TRBJ1-6; weak D call: TRBD1 (6 bases). Germline V gives CDR1 GTSNPN, CDR2 SVGIG (reference sequence). The CDR3 has 12 amino acids. Trimming shortened V by 5 bases and J by 6 bases, and 8 bases separated the two germline ends. The CDR3 here is CAWVQGNSPLHF. CDR3 nucleotide sequence: TGTGCCTGGGTACAGGGTAATTCACCCCTCCACTTT.

This sequence joins TRBV7-6 and TRBJ1-1, with D uncertain. The CDR3 is made up of 14 amino acids. V shed 1 base and J shed 1 base, with 7 bases lying between them. CDR1 and CDR2 (germline): SGHVS, FNYEAQ. The CDR3 bases are TGTGCCAGCAGCTTAGGTACTCAGAACACTGAAGCTTTCTTT. Its translation is CASSLGTQNTEAFF.

The rearrangement links TRBV25-1 to TRBJ2-3, with D possibly matching TRBD2 (6 bases). The V end was cut by 4 bases, the J end by 3 bases, with 17 bases between. CDR1 is MGHDK, CDR2 SYGVNS, per germline. The CDR3 totals 16 residues. For the CDR3, the DNA is TGTGCCAGCAGTGGGGGGGAGCTAGCTAGAACAGATACGCAGTATTTT. It specifies CASSGGELARTDTQYF.

This chain links TRBV27 with TRBJ2-5; TRBD1 aligns across 10 bases. Losses at the gene ends were 5 bases for V and 2 bases for J; bases not matched to a gene: 5. This CDR3 comprises 15 residues. Germline CDR1 and CDR2: MNHEY and SMNVEV (reference sequence). In DNA form, the CDR3 reads TGTGCCAGCAGTATGGGGGACAGGGGACAAGAGACCCAGTACTTC. Its translation is CASSMGDRGQETQYF.

V and J are TRBV7-9 and TRBJ1-4, with 8 bases fitting TRBD1. This CDR3 has 14 amino acids. Germline V lookup: CDR1 SEHNR, CDR2 FQNEAQ (reference sequence). J lost 6 bases, V lost 3 bases, and 3 bases had no gene match. Here the CDR3 reads CASSLGQVDEKLFF. The CDR3 DNA reads as TGTGCCAGCAGCTTGGGACAGGTTGATGAAAAACTGTTTTTT.

The V call is TRBV7-9, the J call TRBJ1-2; tentative D call: TRBD1 (5 bases). The CDR3 loop spans 15 amino acids. The V and J ends lost 5 bases and 3 bases respectively, with 16 bases between them. Germline CDR1 and CDR2: SEHNR and FQNEAQ (reference sequence). Here the CDR3 reads CASSQGGDFDYGYTF. CDR3 in DNA: TGTGCCAGCAGCCAAGGAGGGGACTTTGACTATGGCTACACCTTC. Using reference TRBV7-9 and TRBJ1-2 for the parts outside the CDR3, the full variable domain is DTGVSQNPRHKITKRGQNVTFRCDPISEHNRLYWYRQTLGQGPEFLTYFQNEAQLEKSRLLSDRFSAERPKGSFSTLEIQRTEQGDSAMYLCASSQGGDFDYGYTFGSGTRLTVV.

The chain has TRBV27 and TRBJ2-7; TRBD1 matches 7 bases. Germline trimming cut 3 bases from V and 4 bases from J; bases unmatched to any gene: 6. In germline, CDR1 is MNHEY, CDR2 SMNVEV (reference sequence). The CDR3 is 14 residues long. The CDR3 sequence: CASSLTGWGYEQYF. DNA for the CDR3: TGTGCCAGCAGTTTGACAGGGTGGGGTTACGAGCAGTACTTC.

The chain is built from TRBV10-3 and TRBJ1-1; perhaps TRBD1 as D (5 bases). Germline CDR1 is ENHRY and CDR2 is SYGVKD. This CDR3 contains 14 residues. V dropped 6 bases and J dropped 0 bases, with 11 bases sitting between them. Written as DNA, the CDR3 is TGTGCCATCAGGCACGACAGCATGAACACTGAAGCTTTCTTT. Translated, it gives CAIRHDSMNTEAFF.

The gene calls are TRBV19 and TRBJ1-5, with TRBD1 as a possible D gene (6 bases). V was pared by 6 bases and J by 0 bases, with 15 bases between. CDR3 length: 16 residues. CDR1 and CDR2 from the germline V gene are LNHDA and SQIVND (reference sequence). This CDR3 reads CASRPGTPSSNQPQHF. The DNA for the CDR3 is TGTGCCAGTAGGCCCGGGACACCTAGTAGCAATCAGCCCCAGCATTTT.

This sequence joins TRBV9 and TRBJ1-3; no clear D gene. Germline values: CDR1 SGDLS, CDR2 YYNGEE. CDR3 length: 15 residues. Between the trimmed V and J ends, which lost 4 bases and 1 base, there was a span of 12 bases. As DNA, the CDR3 is TGTGCCAGCAGCCCCCGGAGTTATTCTGGAAACACCATATATTTT. Protein product: CASSPRSYSGNTIYF.

The chain uses TRBV7-9 and TRBJ1-5, with D unclear. Germline V CDR1 and CDR2: SEHNR, FQNEAQ (reference sequence). CDR3 length equals 17 residues. Trimming took 1 base from V and 4 from J, leaving 17 bases between them. The CDR3 nucleotides read TGTGCCAGCAGCTTAGGACAAGCGGAACTACTTAATCAGCCCCAGCATTTT. This codes for CASSLGQAELLNQPQHF.

V is TRBV7-2 and J is TRBJ1-3; D is undetermined. The V end was cut by 5 bases, the J end by 0 bases, with 11 bases between. Germline CDR1 SGHTA, CDR2 FQGNSA. The CDR3 extends over 15 amino acids. As DNA, the CDR3 is TGTGCCAGCAGCCCCTACCAGAGCTCTGGAAACACCATATATTTT. It encodes CASSPYQSSGNTIYF.

This clone occurred once. The chain recombines TRBV19 with TRBJ1-6, with D perhaps TRBD1 (6 bases). Germline V gene sequence: CDR1 LNHDA, CDR2 SQIVND (reference sequence). CDR3 length: 14 amino acids. V gave up 8 bases and J gave up 10 bases, with 18 bases separating them. CDR3 residues: CASWNTRRGSPLHF. In nucleotides, the CDR3 is TGTGCCAGTTGGAATACACGGAGGGGGTCACCCCTCCACTTT.

This clone was detected only once. The V gene is TRBV14, the J gene TRBJ2-1; possibly TRBD1 or TRBD2 for D (5 bases each). There are 15 residues in the CDR3. Germline V gives CDR1 SGHDN, CDR2 FVKESK. V lost 3 bases to trimming and J lost 2 bases, with 11 bases between them. This CDR3 is CASSQAGTTYNEQFF. The CDR3 bases are TGTGCCAGCAGCCAGGCCGGGACCACCTACAATGAGCAGTTCTTC.

Concerning this clone: The same CDR3 can be traced to other DNA sequences in this sample. The chain couples TRBV7-9 to TRBJ2-7; D might be TRBD2 (6 bases). V shed 5 bases and J shed 3 bases, with 8 bases lying between them. This CDR3 is 12 amino acids long. In germline, CDR1 is SEHNR, CDR2 FQNEAQ (reference sequence). In nucleotides, the CDR3 is TGTGCCAGCAGCCTCGGGAGCTACGAGCAGTACTTC. Translating gives CASSLGSYEQYF.

This clone is a singleton in its sample. The V call is TRBV29-1, the J call TRBJ1-1; the D is unclear. Germline lookup yields CDR1 SQVTM and CDR2 ANQGSEA. V was clipped by 4 bases and J by 1 base, with 10 bases between them. This CDR3 spans 13 amino acids. The CDR3 DNA reads TGCAGCGTTGGAGACGGGAGGAACACTGAAGCTTTCTTT. It is translated as CSVGDGRNTEAFF.

This clone has just a few counts. The rearrangement links TRBV27 to TRBJ2-1, with 10 nucleotides matching TRBD1. V gave up 1 base and J gave up 9 bases; unmatched junction bases: 9. In germline, CDR1 is MNHEY, CDR2 SMNVEV (reference sequence). The CDR3 covers 16 residues. The CDR3 sequence is CASSLWAGDRGGEQFF. CDR3 sequence (DNA): TGTGCCAGCAGTTTATGGGCGGGGGACAGGGGTGGTGAGCAGTTCTTC.

The chain employs TRBV4-3 and TRBJ1-2; a weak D match, TRBD1 (5 bases). CDR3 length equals 15 residues. Trimming stripped 2 bases from V and 5 bases from J, with 15 bases between. Looked up from germline, CDR1 is LGHNA and CDR2 is YSLEER. DNA of the CDR3: TGCGCCAGCAGCCAATCCGGGACGGGATATTATGGCTACACCTTC. It codes for CASSQSGTGYYGYTF.

V usage is TRBV7-3 and J usage is TRBJ2-7; possible D gene TRBD1, 5 bases. This CDR3 is built from 14 residues. V lost 4 bases and J lost 3, with 13 bases in between. Germline values: CDR1 SGHTA, CDR2 FQGTGA. CDR3 loop: CASSSDSTFYEQYF. Here the CDR3 DNA reads TGTGCCAGCAGCTCCGACAGTACTTTCTACGAGCAGTACTTC.

The chain combines TRBV9 with TRBJ1-1, with 7 bases identical to TRBD1. The CDR3 extends over 16 amino acids. Germline assignment: CDR1 SGDLS and CDR2 YYNGEE. V was clipped by 3 bases and J by 5 bases; unmatched bases: 13. CDR3 in DNA: TGTGCCAGCAGCGCATCTCCACAGGGGAGGATAACTGAAGCTTTCTTT. As protein: CASSASPQGRITEAFF.

The chain has TRBV30 and TRBJ1-5, with 7 bases matching TRBD1. From germline, CDR1 is GTSNPN and CDR2 SVGIG (reference sequence). With V trimmed by 4 bases and J by 4 bases, 10 bases remained unmatched. The CDR3 is made up of 15 amino acids. CDR3 DNA: TGTGCCTGGAACCCCGGGACAGCCTCTAATCAGCCCCAGCATTTT. Amino acids: CAWNPGTASNQPQHF.

V is TRBV7-9 and J is TRBJ2-7, with D maybe TRBD2 (7 bases). Germline V gives CDR1 SEHNR, CDR2 FQNEAQ (reference sequence). V lost 3 bases and J 2 bases, leaving 11 bases between the germline ends. The CDR3 length is 14 residues. The CDR3: CASSLGGPPYEQYF. The CDR3 coding sequence is TGTGCCAGCAGCTTGGGGGGGCCTCCCTACGAGCAGTACTTC.

The V call is TRBV6-2 or TRBV6-3, the J call TRBJ2-1; 7 bases agree with TRBD1. The CDR3 covers 16 residues. Per germline, CDR1 MNHEY and CDR2 SVGEGT. Trimming at V came to 5 bases and at J to 0 bases, leaving 7 bases not matched to a gene. CDR3 nucleotide sequence: TGTGCCAGCAGTCCGGCCGGGACAGCCTCCTACAATGAGCAGTTCTTC. Translation gives CASSPAGTASYNEQFF.

The J gene is TRBJ2-5, the V gene TRBV4-1; 11 bases fit TRBD2. The CDR3 is made up of 16 amino acids. Germline V CDR1 and CDR2: MGHRA, YSYEKL. The V and J ends lost 4 bases and 5 bases, in that order; junction bases with no gene match: 9. The CDR3 sequence is CASSPGASGGIETQYF. CDR3 DNA sequence: TGCGCCAGCAGCCCGGGGGCTAGCGGGGGGATTGAGACCCAGTACTTC.

V is TRBV9 and J is TRBJ1-3; D is unclear. Germline values: CDR1 SGDLS, CDR2 YYNGEE. Trimming took off 0 bases at V and 0 bases at J, with 10 bases between the two ends. The CDR3 is 16 residues long. CDR3 bases: TGTGCCAGCAGCGTAGAGAGCAGCCGCTCTGGAAACACCATATATTTT. It yields the protein CASSVESSRSGNTIYF.